This T cell receptor (beta chain) was captured by sequencing in a study of monozygotic twins with inflammatory bowel disease. The germline V gene has CDR1 SQVTM and CDR2 ANQGSEA. The length of the CDR3 is 15 residues. TCRdb reanalyzed the 5' RACE reads and collapses them to one entry per CDR3 protein, without DNA. The sample totals fewer than 550,000 distinct CDR3 sequences. This chain joins TRBV29-1 and TRBJ1-1. The receptor comes from a human donor with ulcerative colitis or Crohn's disease, or a healthy co-twin of an affected twin (not recorded which). The sequenced sample consisted of blood. CDR3 region: CSVHHRLNVNTEAFF.